These 7 T cell receptor beta chains were sequenced from one sample in a study of T-cell memory formation after mild COVID-19. TCRdb independently ran MiXCR on the 5' RACE reads; one entry per CDR3 protein. The table records about 260,000 distinct CDR3 sequences, around 17% of them present only once. Source material: PBMCs or a T cell subset sorted from them (not recorded which). These receptors all stem from a man younger than 35 who had mild COVID-19 (a few samples of this study predate the infection). Cell type and time point are not known.

A few counts support this clonotype. The chain employs TRBV5-6 and TRBJ2-7; 7 bases are shared with TRBD2. Germline CDR1 reads SGHDT; CDR2 reads YYEEEE. The junction had 6 bases not matched to a gene; V was cut back by 0 bases and J by 3 bases. CDR3 length: 15 residues. As DNA, the CDR3 is TGTGCCAGCAGCTTGGTGGCGGGGGACCTCTACGAGCAGTACGTC. This gives the protein CASSLVAGDLYEQYV.

This chain uses TRBV5-1 with TRBJ2-1; 12 positions agree with TRBD2. The V gene end was trimmed by 4 bases and the J gene end by 8 bases; junction bases not matched to a gene: 10. CDR3 size: 16 residues. From germline, CDR1 is SGHRS and CDR2 YFSETQ. For the CDR3, the DNA is TGCGCCAGCAGCGACCCTTCTAGCGGGGGGGCCGATGAGCAGTTCTTC. The encoded protein is CASSDPSSGGADEQFF.

The J gene is TRBJ2-3, the V gene TRBV9; a possible D gene is TRBD2 (7 bases). Trimming shortened V by 0 bases and J by 5 bases, and 22 bases separated the two germline ends. CDR3 length: 18 amino acids. The germline CDR1 and CDR2 sequences are SGDLS and YYNGEE. The CDR3 bases are TGTGCCAGCAGCGTAGGGATCCGGGGGGCTAAATCTTTAGATACGCAGTATTTT. Translating it yields CASSVGIRGAKSLDTQYF. The complete variable domain, with remaining parts taken from reference TRBV9 and TRBJ2-3, reads DSGVTQTPKHLITATGQRVTLRCSPRSGDLSVYWYQQSLDQGLQFLIQYYNGEERAKGNILERFSAQQFPDLHSELNLSSLELGDSALYFCASSVGIRGAKSLDTQYFGPGTRLTVL.

This chain joins TRBV29-1 and TRBJ1-2, with D possibly matching TRBD1 (5 bases). CDR1 SQVTM and CDR2 ANQGSEA come from the germline V gene. The CDR3 has 12 amino acids. DNA for the CDR3: TGCAGTTGCCTTCGGGGGAACTATGGCTACACCTTC. This sequence encodes CSCLRGNYGYTF.

A few counts support this clonotype. V and J are TRBV27 and TRBJ2-7; either TRBD1 or TRBD2 may supply D (8 bases each). The CDR3 has 15 residues. The germline CDR1 and CDR2 sequences are MNHEY and SMNVEV (reference sequence). Trimming took off 3 bases at V and 2 bases at J, with 14 bases between the two ends. The DNA for the CDR3 is TGTGCCAGCAGTTTTCGGGGGGGACAGGCCTACGAGCAGTACTTC. The encoded protein is CASSFRGGQAYEQYF.

This clonotype occurred a few times. The chain joins TRBV5-6 to TRBJ2-2; TRBD2 matches at 10 bases. Germline CDR1 is SGHDT and CDR2 is YYEEEE. J lost 6 bases, V lost 3 bases, and 17 bases had no gene match. The CDR3 is 19 residues long. CDR3: CASSSSGLAIPIGAGELFF. Written as DNA, the CDR3 is TGTGCCAGCAGCTCCTCGGGACTAGCGATACCGATTGGCGCCGGGGAGCTGTTTTTT.

This chain links TRBV10-1 with TRBJ2-2; D is unresolved. Germline V gene data show CDR1 as WNHNN and CDR2 as SYGVQD (reference sequence). V lost 2 bases and J 2 bases, leaving 9 bases between the germline ends. CDR3 size: 15 residues. CDR3 in amino acids: CASSERRDNTGELFF. The CDR3 DNA is TGCGCCAGCAGTGAGAGAAGGGATAACACCGGGGAGCTGTTTTTT.